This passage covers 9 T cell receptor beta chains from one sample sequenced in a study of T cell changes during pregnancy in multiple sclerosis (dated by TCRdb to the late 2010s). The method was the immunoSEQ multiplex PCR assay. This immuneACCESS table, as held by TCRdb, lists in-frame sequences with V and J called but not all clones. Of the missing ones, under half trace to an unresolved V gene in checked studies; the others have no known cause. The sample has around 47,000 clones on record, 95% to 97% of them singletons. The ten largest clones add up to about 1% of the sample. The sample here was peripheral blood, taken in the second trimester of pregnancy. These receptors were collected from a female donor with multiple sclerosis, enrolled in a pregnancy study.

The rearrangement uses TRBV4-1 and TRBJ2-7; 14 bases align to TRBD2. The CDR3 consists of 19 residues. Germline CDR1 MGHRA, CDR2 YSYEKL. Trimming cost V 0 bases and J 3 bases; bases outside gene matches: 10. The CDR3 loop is CASSQDRGLAGDNGYEQYF. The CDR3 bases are TGCGCCAGCAGCCAAGATCGGGGACTAGCGGGAGACAATGGCTACGAGCAGTACTTC.

Here the CDR3 DNA reads TGTGCCAGCAGTCGCACAAGCGGGACAGGGGTTTCCTCCACCTTC. Translated, it gives CASSRTSGTGVSSTF. The chain carries TRBV6-5 and TRBJ1-2; 10 bases are a match to TRBD1. This CDR3 is 15 amino acids long. The germline V gene encodes CDR1 MNHEY and CDR2 SVGAGI. The trim removed 5 bases at V and 13 bases at J, leaving 16 bases unmatched.

As DNA, the CDR3 is TGTGCCAGTAGTCCCCCCGAGGGGACTCCAGTCACCTACGAGCAGTACTTC. Translation: CASSPPEGTPVTYEQYF. V usage is TRBV19 and J usage is TRBJ2-7, with D possibly being TRBD2 (6 bases). CDR1 and CDR2 (germline): LNHDA, SQIVND (reference sequence). The V and J ends lost 5 bases and 2 bases respectively, with 22 bases between them. The CDR3 length is 17 residues.

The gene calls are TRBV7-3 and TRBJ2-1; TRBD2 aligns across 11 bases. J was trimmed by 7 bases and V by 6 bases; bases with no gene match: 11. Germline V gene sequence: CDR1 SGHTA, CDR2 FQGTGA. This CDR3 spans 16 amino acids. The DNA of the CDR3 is TGTGCCAGCAGTCAATTAGCGGGGGGGCCTTTAAATGAGCAGTTCTTC. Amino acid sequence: CASSQLAGGPLNEQFF. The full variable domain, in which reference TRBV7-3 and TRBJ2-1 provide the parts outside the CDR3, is GAGVSQTPSNKVTEKGKYVELRCDPISGHTALYWYRQSLGQGPEFLIYFQGTGAADDSGLPNDRFFAVRPEGSVSTLKIQRTERGDSAVYLCASSQLAGGPLNEQFFGPGTRLTVL.

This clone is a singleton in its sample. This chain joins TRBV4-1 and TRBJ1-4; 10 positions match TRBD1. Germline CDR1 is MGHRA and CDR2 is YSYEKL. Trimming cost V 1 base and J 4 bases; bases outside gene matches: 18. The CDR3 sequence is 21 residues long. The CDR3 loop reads CASSQGQGAPSGVLFNEKLFF. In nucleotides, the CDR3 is TGCGCCAGCAGCCAAGGACAGGGGGCTCCTTCGGGGGTTCTATTTAATGAAAAACTGTTTTTT.

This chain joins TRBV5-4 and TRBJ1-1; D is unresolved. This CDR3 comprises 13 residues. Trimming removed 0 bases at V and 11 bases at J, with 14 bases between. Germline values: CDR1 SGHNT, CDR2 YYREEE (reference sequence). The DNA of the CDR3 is TGTGCCAGCAGCTTGGCCCCAGACTTACGGGCTTTCTTT. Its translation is CASSLAPDLRAFF.

The CDR3 DNA is TGTGCCATTCGTAGCGCCTTTTCCTACGAGCAGTACTTC. Its protein product is CAIRSAFSYEQYF. The gene calls are TRBV7-9 and TRBJ2-7, with D perhaps TRBD2 (5 bases). CDR3 length: 13 amino acids. From germline, CDR1 is SEHNR and CDR2 FQNEAQ (reference sequence). V lost 10 bases and J lost 1, with 14 bases in between.

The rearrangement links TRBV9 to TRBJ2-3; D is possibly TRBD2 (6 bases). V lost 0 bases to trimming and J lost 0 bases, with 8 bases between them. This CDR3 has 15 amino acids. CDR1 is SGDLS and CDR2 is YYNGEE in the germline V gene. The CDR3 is CASSVGGASTDTQYF. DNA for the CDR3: TGTGCCAGCAGCGTAGGCGGGGCTAGCACAGATACGCAGTATTTT.

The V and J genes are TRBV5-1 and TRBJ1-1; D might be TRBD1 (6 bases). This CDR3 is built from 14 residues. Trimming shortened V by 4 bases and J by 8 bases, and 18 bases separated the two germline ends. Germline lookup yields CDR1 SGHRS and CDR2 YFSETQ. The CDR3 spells CASSAPGGRTEAFF. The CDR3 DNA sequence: TGCGCCAGCAGCGCCCCGGGGGGCCGGACCGAAGCTTTCTTT.